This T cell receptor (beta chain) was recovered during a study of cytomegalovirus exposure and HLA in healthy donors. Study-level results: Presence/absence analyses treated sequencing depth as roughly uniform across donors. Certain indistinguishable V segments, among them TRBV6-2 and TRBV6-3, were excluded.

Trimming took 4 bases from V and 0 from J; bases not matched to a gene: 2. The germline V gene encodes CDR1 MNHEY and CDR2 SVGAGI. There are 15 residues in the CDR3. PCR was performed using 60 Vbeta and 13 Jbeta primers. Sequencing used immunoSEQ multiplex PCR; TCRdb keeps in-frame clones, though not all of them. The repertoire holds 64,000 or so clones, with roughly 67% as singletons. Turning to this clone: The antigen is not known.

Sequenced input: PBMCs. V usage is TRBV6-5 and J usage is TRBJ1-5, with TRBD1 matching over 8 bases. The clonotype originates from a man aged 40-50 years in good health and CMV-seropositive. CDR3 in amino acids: CASSLQGVSNQPQHF. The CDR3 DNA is TGTGCCAGCAGTTTACAGGGGGTTAGCAATCAGCCCCAGCATTTT.